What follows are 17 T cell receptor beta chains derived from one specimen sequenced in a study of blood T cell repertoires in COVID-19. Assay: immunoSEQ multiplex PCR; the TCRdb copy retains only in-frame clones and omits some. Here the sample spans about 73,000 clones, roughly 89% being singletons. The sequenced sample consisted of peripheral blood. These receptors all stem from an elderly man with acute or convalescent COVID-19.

In DNA, the CDR3 is TGTGCCAGCAGTCCCTCATACGGGGGGAATCAGCCCCAGCATTTT. Translating it yields CASSPSYGGNQPQHF. The gene calls are TRBV6-5 and TRBJ1-5; D might be TRBD1 (5 bases). CDR3 length: 15 residues. Germline V gene sequence: CDR1 MNHEY, CDR2 SVGAGI. The germline V and J ends were trimmed by 5 bases and 4 bases, with 15 bases remaining between them.

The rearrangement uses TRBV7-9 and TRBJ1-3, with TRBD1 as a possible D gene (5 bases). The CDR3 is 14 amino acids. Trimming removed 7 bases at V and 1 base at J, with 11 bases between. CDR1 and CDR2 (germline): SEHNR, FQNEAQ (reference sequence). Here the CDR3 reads CASTPGGSGNTIYF. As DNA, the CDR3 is TGTGCCAGCACCCCGGGGGGTTCTGGAAACACCATATATTTT.

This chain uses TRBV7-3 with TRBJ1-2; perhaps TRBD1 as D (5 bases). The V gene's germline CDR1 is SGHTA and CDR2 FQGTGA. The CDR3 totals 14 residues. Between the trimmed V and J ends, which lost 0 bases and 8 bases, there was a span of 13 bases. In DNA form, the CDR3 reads TGTGCCAGCAGCTTAACAAAAGGGGAAGGGGGCTACACCTTC. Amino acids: CASSLTKGEGGYTF.

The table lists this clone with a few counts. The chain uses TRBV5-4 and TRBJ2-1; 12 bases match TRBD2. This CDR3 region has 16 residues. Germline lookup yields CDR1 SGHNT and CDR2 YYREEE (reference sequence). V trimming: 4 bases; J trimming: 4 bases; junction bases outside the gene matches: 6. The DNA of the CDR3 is TGTGCCAGCAGCGACCTAGCGGGGGGGTTATACAATGAGCAGTTCTTC. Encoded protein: CASSDLAGGLYNEQFF.

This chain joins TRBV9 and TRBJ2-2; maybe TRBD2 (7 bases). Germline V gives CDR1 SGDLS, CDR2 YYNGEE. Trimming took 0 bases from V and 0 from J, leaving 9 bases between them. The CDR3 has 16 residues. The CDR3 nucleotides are TGTGCCAGCAGCGTAGGCGGGGGCCCGAACACCGGGGAGCTGTTTTTT. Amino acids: CASSVGGGPNTGELFF.

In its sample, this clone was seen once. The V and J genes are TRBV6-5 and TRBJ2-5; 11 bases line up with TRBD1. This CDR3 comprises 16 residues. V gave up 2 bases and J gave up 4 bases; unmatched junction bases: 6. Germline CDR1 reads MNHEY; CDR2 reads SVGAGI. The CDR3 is CASSYHGTGGRETQYF. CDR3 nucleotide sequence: TGTGCCAGCAGTTACCACGGGACAGGGGGGAGAGAGACCCAGTACTTC.

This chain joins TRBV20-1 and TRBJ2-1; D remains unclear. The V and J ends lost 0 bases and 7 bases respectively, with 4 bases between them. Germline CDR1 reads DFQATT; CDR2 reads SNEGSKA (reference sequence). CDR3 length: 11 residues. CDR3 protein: CSARDPNEQFF. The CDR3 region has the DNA TGCAGTGCTAGAGACCCGAATGAGCAGTTCTTC.

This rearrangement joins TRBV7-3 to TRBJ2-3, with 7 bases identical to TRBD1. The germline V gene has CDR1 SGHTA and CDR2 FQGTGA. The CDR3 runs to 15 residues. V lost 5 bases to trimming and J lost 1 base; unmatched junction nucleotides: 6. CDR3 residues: CASSRQGPGTDTQYF. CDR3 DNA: TGTGCCAGCAGCCGACAGGGACCTGGCACAGATACGCAGTATTTT.

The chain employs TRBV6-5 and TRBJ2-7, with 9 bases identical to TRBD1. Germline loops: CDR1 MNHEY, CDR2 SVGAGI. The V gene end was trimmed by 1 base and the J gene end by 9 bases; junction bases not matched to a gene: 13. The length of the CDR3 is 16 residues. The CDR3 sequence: CASSYYSGQGPRVQYF. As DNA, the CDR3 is TGTGCCAGCAGTTACTATTCGGGACAGGGTCCGCGGGTGCAGTACTTC.

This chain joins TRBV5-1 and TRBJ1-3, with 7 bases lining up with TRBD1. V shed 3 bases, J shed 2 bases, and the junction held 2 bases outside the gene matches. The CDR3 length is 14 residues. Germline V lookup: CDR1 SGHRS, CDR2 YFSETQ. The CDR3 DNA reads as TGCGCCAGCAGCTCCGGGACAGCTGGAAACACCATATATTTT. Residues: CASSSGTAGNTIYF. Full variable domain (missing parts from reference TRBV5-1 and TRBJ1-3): KAGVTQTPRYLIKTRGQQVTLSCSPISGHRSVSWYQQTPGQGLQFLFEYFSETQRNKGNFPGRFSGRQFSNSRSEMNVSTLELGDSALYLCASSSGTAGNTIYFGEGSWLTVV.

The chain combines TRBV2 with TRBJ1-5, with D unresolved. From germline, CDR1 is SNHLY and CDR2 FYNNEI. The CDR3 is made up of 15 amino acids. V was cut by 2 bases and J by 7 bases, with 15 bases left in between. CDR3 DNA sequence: TGTGCCAGCAGTGAATCTGGCAGCCCGGGGCAGCCCCAGCATTTT. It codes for CASSESGSPGQPQHF.

The CDR3 loop is CASSIDLDVTDGYTF. The DNA for the CDR3 is TGTGCCAGTAGTATAGATCTGGATGTAACAGATGGCTACACCTTC. The chain combines TRBV19 with TRBJ1-2; D is unresolved. The CDR3 runs to 15 residues. The germline gives CDR1 LNHDA, CDR2 SQIVND (reference sequence). Trimming left V 0 bases short and J 6 bases short, with 14 bases between. The whole variable domain, filled in from reference TRBV19 and TRBJ1-2, reads DGGITQSPKYLFRKEGQNVTLSCEQNLNHDAMYWYRQDPGQGLRLIYYSQIVNDFQKGDIAEGYSVSREKKESFPLTVTSAQKNPTAFYLCASSIDLDVTDGYTFGSGTRLTVV.

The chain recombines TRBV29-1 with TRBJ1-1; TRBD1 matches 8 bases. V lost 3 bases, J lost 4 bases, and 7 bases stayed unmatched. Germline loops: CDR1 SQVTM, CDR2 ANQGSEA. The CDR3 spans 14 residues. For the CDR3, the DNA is TGCAGCGTTGATCCCGGGACAGGCGGCACTGAAGCTTTCTTT. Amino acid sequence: CSVDPGTGGTEAFF. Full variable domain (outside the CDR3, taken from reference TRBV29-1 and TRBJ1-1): SAVISQKPSRDICQRGTSLTIQCQVDSQVTMMFWYRQQPGQSLTLIATANQGSEATYESGFVIDKFPISRPNLTFSTLTVSNMSPEDSSIYLCSVDPGTGGTEAFFGQGTRLTVV.

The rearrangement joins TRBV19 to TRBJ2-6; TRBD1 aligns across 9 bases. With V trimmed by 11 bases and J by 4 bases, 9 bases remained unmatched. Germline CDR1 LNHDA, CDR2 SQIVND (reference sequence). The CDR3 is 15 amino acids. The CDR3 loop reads CASEQGARGANVLTF. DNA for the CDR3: TGTGCCTCGGAACAGGGGGCGCGCGGGGCCAACGTCCTGACTTTC. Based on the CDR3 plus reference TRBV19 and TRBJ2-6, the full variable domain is DGGITQSPKYLFRKEGQNVTLSCEQNLNHDAMYWYRQDPGQGLRLIYYSQIVNDFQKGDIAEGYSVSREKKESFPLTVTSAQKNPTAFYLCASEQGARGANVLTFGAGSRLTVL.

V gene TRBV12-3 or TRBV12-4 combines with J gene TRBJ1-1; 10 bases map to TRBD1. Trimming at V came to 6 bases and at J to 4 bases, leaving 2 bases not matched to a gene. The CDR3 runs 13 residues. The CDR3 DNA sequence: TGTGCCAGCAGGGGACAGGGGAGCACTGAAGCTTTCTTT. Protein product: CASRGQGSTEAFF.

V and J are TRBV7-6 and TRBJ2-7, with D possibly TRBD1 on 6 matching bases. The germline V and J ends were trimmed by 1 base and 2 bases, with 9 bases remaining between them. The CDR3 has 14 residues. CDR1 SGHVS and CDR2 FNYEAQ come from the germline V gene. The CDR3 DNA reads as TGTGCCAGCAGCTTAGGGACAGACCCCTACGAGCAGTACTTC. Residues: CASSLGTDPYEQYF.

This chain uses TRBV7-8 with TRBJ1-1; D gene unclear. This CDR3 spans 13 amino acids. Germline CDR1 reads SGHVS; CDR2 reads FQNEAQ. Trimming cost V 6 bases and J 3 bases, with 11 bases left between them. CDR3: CASRPLLDTEAFF. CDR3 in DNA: TGTGCCAGCAGACCACTCCTGGACACTGAAGCTTTCTTT.